The 21 T cell receptor beta chains below were found in one sample sequenced in a study of blood T cells in healthy people across ages. A second 7 to 11 cycle PCR used barcoded and J-beta primers. TCRdb fed the 5' RACE reads into MiXCR, producing one record per CDR3 protein. The sample includes 500,000 to 650,000 distinct CDR3 sequences, approximately 26% of them seen just once. The sample also formed part of further work on T cells of mothers and their children.

Sequencing was done on a sample of blood. The receptors originated from a boy aged 2 to 10 in good health.

To note about this clonotype: The junction and the germline gene differ at one end; a read error may be behind it. This chain uses TRBV29-1 with TRBJ1-1; TRBD1 matches 7 bases. This CDR3 contains 13 residues. Germline assignment: CDR1 SQVTM and CDR2 ANQGSEA. CDR3 DNA: TGCAGCGTTGCGGGACAGATGAACACTGAACCTTTCTTT. Its protein product is CSVAGQMNTEPFF.

This chain connects TRBV20-1 to TRBJ1-6, with no clear D. There are 15 residues in the CDR3. Trimming took off 0 bases at V and 7 bases at J, with 13 bases between the two ends. CDR1 DFQATT and CDR2 SNEGSKA come from the germline V gene (reference sequence). The CDR3 DNA is TGCAGTGCTAGAGATTGGCAGAGCCCCAATTCACCCCTCCACTTT. As protein: CSARDWQSPNSPLHF.

The chain is built from TRBV4-3 and TRBJ1-2; the D gene is possibly TRBD1 (6 bases). The CDR3 is 18 amino acids. V was trimmed by 5 bases and J by 0 bases, leaving 22 bases between them. CDR1 and CDR2 from the germline V gene are LGHNA and YSLEER. The CDR3 region is CASSGGRGVGAPNYGYTF. For the CDR3, the DNA is TGCGCCAGCAGCGGGGGCAGGGGCGTAGGAGCCCCTAACTATGGCTACACCTTC.

This clonotype was counted only a few times. V gene TRBV25-1 combines with J gene TRBJ2-3; 14 bases fit TRBD2. CDR1 and CDR2 (germline): MGHDK, SYGVNS. CDR3 length equals 18 residues. The junction had 5 bases not matched to a gene; V was cut back by 0 bases and J by 3 bases. The CDR3 DNA follows: TGTGCCAGCAGTGAATATATCGGGACTAGCGGGAGTACAGATACGCAGTATTTT. The encoded protein is CASSEYIGTSGSTDTQYF.

The sample holds a few counts of this clonotype. The CDR3 is CSVTGSGRASETQYF. CDR3 DNA sequence: TGCAGCGTTACAGGAAGCGGGAGGGCCTCAGAGACCCAGTACTTC. The chain employs TRBV29-1 and TRBJ2-5; 10 bases are a match to TRBD2. This CDR3 is built from 15 residues. CDR1 and CDR2 from the germline V gene are SQVTM and ANQGSEA. V shed 5 bases and J 4 bases; nucleotides not matched to a gene: 10.

The chain carries TRBV9 and TRBJ1-1; no reliable D call. The CDR3 runs 13 residues. Germline-derived CDR1 and CDR2 are SGDLS and YYNGEE. Trimming cost V 4 bases and J 6 bases, with 13 bases left between them. The CDR3 protein is CASSRVPGAEAFF. CDR3 bases: TGTGCCAGCAGCCGAGTCCCGGGCGCTGAAGCTTTCTTT. Looking up the rest from reference TRBV9 and TRBJ1-1 gives the full variable domain: DSGVTQTPKHLITATGQRVTLRCSPRSGDLSVYWYQQSLDQGLQFLIQYYNGEERAKGNILERFSAQQFPDLHSELNLSSLELGDSALYFCASSRVPGAEAFFGQGTRLTVV.

In this sample, this clonotype turned up a few times. The chain links TRBV10-3 to TRBJ2-5, with 8 bases matching TRBD2. The DNA end favors TRBJ2-7, so the J call may be wrong. The V gene's germline CDR1 is ENHRY and CDR2 SYGVKD. CDR3 size: 11 residues. DNA of the CDR3: TGTGCCATCGGGACTAGCTACGAGCAGTACTTC. Its protein product is CAIGTSYEQYF.

This chain links TRBV27 with TRBJ2-3; 11 nucleotides line up with TRBD2. CDR3 size: 14 residues. Germline lookup yields CDR1 MNHEY and CDR2 SMNVEV (reference sequence). Losses at the gene ends were 5 bases for V and 5 bases for J; bases not matched to a gene: 3. Here the CDR3 DNA reads TGTGCCAGCAGTGTAGCGGGAGGGATAGATACGCAGTATTTT. Protein product: CASSVAGGIDTQYF.

In this sample, this clonotype turned up many times. The chain employs TRBV9 and TRBJ2-5; tentatively, D is TRBD2 (6 bases). The CDR3 totals 16 residues. CDR1 and CDR2 from the germline V gene are SGDLS and YYNGEE. Trimming shortened V by 0 bases and J by 2 bases, and 14 bases separated the two germline ends. For the CDR3, the DNA is TGTGCCAGCAGCGTAGGGGGACTGGATTCGCAAGAGACCCAGTACTTC. The encoded protein is CASSVGGLDSQETQYF.

This clonotype occurred a few times. This rearrangement joins TRBV14 to TRBJ2-3, with 8 bases that match TRBD1. The CDR3 runs to 15 residues. Per the germline V gene, CDR1 is SGHDN and CDR2 is FVKESK. V gave up 1 base and J gave up 2 bases; unmatched junction bases: 2. CDR3 amino acids: CASSQARGLTDTQYF. CDR3 DNA: TGTGCCAGCAGCCAAGCCAGGGGGCTCACAGATACGCAGTATTTT.

The chain uses TRBV11-3 and TRBJ2-2; 7 bases align to TRBD1. CDR3 size: 15 residues. After removal of 1 base from V and 5 bases from J, the junction contained 4 bases not matched to a gene. Germline V lookup: CDR1 SGHNT, CDR2 YENEEA. The CDR3 spells CASSLGTTGTGELFF. In DNA form, the CDR3 reads TGTGCCAGCAGCTTAGGAACGACAGGGACCGGGGAGCTGTTTTTT.

This clonotype was picked up a small number of times. The chain uses TRBV20-1 and TRBJ2-1; D is perhaps TRBD2 (6 bases). From germline, CDR1 is DFQATT and CDR2 SNEGSKA (reference sequence). The length of the CDR3 is 15 residues. Trimming left V 5 bases short and J 5 bases short, with 19 bases between. This CDR3 reads CSAVKPGSQDNEQFF. CDR3 DNA sequence: TGCAGTGCTGTAAAGCCCGGGAGCCAGGACAATGAGCAGTTCTTC.

V usage is TRBV4-3 and J usage is TRBJ1-4; D is possibly TRBD1 (5 bases). V lost 0 bases and J 4 bases, leaving 12 bases between the germline ends. The germline V gene encodes CDR1 LGHNA and CDR2 YSLEER. The CDR3 runs 16 residues. The DNA of the CDR3 is TGCGCCAGCAGCCAAGATGTGGGGCTGCTTAATGAAAAACTGTTTTTT. Its protein is CASSQDVGLLNEKLFF.

The chain couples TRBV24-1 to TRBJ2-5; maybe TRBD2 (6 bases). CDR1 and CDR2 (germline): KGHDR, SFDVKD. Between the trimmed V and J ends, which lost 5 bases and 5 bases, there was a span of 14 bases. The CDR3 has 14 amino acids. The DNA for the CDR3 is TGTGCCACCAGTGGCCCACGGGGGAGGGAGACCCAGTACTTC. The encoded protein is CATSGPRGRETQYF.

The sample holds a few counts of this clonotype. This sequence joins TRBV30 and TRBJ1-6, with D maybe TRBD1 (5 bases). V was pared by 0 bases and J by 7 bases, with 10 bases between. This CDR3 spans 14 amino acids. The germline V gene encodes CDR1 GTSNPN and CDR2 SVGIG (reference sequence). The CDR3 is CAWSVGTENSPLHF. For the CDR3, the DNA is TGTGCCTGGAGTGTTGGGACGGAAAATTCACCCCTCCACTTT.

The chain joins TRBV20-1 to TRBJ2-3, with D perhaps matching TRBD2 (6 bases). CDR1 and CDR2 from the germline V gene are DFQATT and SNEGSKA (reference sequence). Trimming cost V 5 bases and J 2 bases, with 26 bases left between them. CDR3 length: 18 amino acids. CDR3 nucleotides: TGCAGTGCTCCGCGGGATCCAGTAGAGGCCACCACCACAGATACGCAGTATTTT. It encodes CSAPRDPVEATTTDTQYF.

The sample holds a few counts of this clonotype. V gene TRBV5-6 combines with J gene TRBJ2-7, with D perhaps matching TRBD1 or TRBD2 (5 bases each). Germline CDR1 is SGHDT and CDR2 is YYEEEE. Trimming left V 2 bases short and J 7 bases short, with 13 bases between. CDR3 length equals 13 residues. CDR3: CASSFQGPGEQYF. The CDR3 DNA reads TGTGCCAGCAGCTTCCAGGGACCGGGGGAGCAGTACTTC.

The chain recombines TRBV6-5 with TRBJ1-6, with 9 bases aligning to TRBD1. Looked up from germline, CDR1 is MNHEY and CDR2 is SVGAGI. This CDR3 spans 16 amino acids. The J segment lost 5 bases and the V segment lost 5 bases, leaving 7 bases of the junction unmatched. This CDR3 is CASSRGTGKDNSPLHF. CDR3 bases: TGTGCCAGCAGTCGAGGGACAGGGAAAGATAATTCACCCCTCCACTTT.

This clonotype was detected a few times. The V gene is TRBV7-9, the J gene TRBJ2-5; a possible D gene is TRBD2 (7 bases). Germline CDR1 and CDR2: SEHNR and FQNEAQ (reference sequence). Trimming stripped 4 bases from V and 1 base from J, with 16 bases between. CDR3 length: 16 amino acids. CDR3 coding DNA: TGTGCCAGCAGCTCGGGGGCGGGAGTGGGCCAAGAGACCCAGTACTTC. Translation: CASSSGAGVGQETQYF.

The rearrangement links TRBV16 to TRBJ1-5; D gene unclear. CDR3 size: 14 residues. V was trimmed by 0 bases and J by 5 bases, leaving 8 bases between them. The germline V gene encodes CDR1 KGHSY and CDR2 FQNENV. The CDR3 nucleotides read TGTGCCAGCAGCCAATCACGTGAAGATCAGCCCCAGCATTTT. Translation gives CASSQSREDQPQHF.

This clonotype was counted only a few times. The chain carries TRBV29-1 and TRBJ1-3; 12 bases align to TRBD1. CDR1 and CDR2 (germline): SQVTM, ANQGSEA. The CDR3 sequence is 19 residues long. After removal of 0 bases from V and 2 bases from J, the junction contained 11 bases not matched to a gene. CDR3 bases: TGCAGCGTTGAAGATCGAGGGACAGGGGGCTTGATGGCTGGAAACACCATATATTTT. Its translation: CSVEDRGTGGLMAGNTIYF.